This TCR beta chain is drawn from a study of identical twins. Germline CDR1 reads SGHAT; CDR2 reads FQDESV (reference sequence). The CDR3 consists of 17 residues. From the 5' RACE reads, TCRdb called clonotypes with MiXCR, one entry per CDR3 protein. The sample includes about 700,000 distinct CDR3 sequences, 5.5% to 6.5% seen only once; the top ten take under 2%. Points on this clonotype: Its antigen is still unknown. One end of the junction is discordant with germline, which a read error may explain.

Study-level points and caveats: Conclusions rested on cross-sectional statistics rather than following the same donors. Invariant MAIT and iNKT cells may have partly biased zero-insertion analyses. Within monozygotic twins, out-of-frame TCR alpha sharing was underestimated by the models.

This receptor was taken from a man aged 18 to 29 in good health. This chain uses TRBV11-1 with TRBJ2-1; 11 nucleotides match TRBD2. Sequenced input: naive T cells sorted from blood. The CDR3 here is CASSLAGGLGDYNEQFF. In nucleotides, the CDR3 is TGTGCCAGCAGCCTAGCGGGGGGACTAGGGGACTACAATGAGCAGTTCTTC.